A few counts support the clone carrying this T cell receptor (beta chain). Its specificity is not known. This specimen belongs to a study of T-cell memory formation after mild COVID-19. TCR alpha and TCR beta cDNA libraries carrying sample barcodes and UMIs came from 5'RACE with constant-segment primers. TCRdb itself ran the 5' RACE reads through MiXCR, one entry per CDR3 protein. The table has roughly 620,000 distinct CDR3 sequences, about a sixth seen once; the top ten hold 12%. The CDR3 covers 18 residues. V lost 4 bases to trimming and J lost 5 bases; unmatched junction nucleotides: 12. Overall study results and limits: Mostly located in CM and EM were contracting CD4+ clones, with contracting CD8+ clones located in EMRA. There was a balanced CD4/CD8 profile in clones contracting day 15 to 85, and later expanders leaned CD4+.

The rearrangement joins TRBV12-3 or TRBV12-4 to TRBJ2-5; TRBD2 matches 14 bases. The material sequenced was PBMCs or a T cell subset sorted from them (not recorded which). The receptor's source is an adult woman who had mild COVID-19 (a few samples of this study predate the infection). Cell type and time point are not known. The CDR3 is CASSSPRLAGGPRETQYF. The CDR3 DNA reads as TGTGCCAGCAGTTCGCCTCGACTAGCGGGAGGGCCAAGGGAGACCCAGTACTTC.